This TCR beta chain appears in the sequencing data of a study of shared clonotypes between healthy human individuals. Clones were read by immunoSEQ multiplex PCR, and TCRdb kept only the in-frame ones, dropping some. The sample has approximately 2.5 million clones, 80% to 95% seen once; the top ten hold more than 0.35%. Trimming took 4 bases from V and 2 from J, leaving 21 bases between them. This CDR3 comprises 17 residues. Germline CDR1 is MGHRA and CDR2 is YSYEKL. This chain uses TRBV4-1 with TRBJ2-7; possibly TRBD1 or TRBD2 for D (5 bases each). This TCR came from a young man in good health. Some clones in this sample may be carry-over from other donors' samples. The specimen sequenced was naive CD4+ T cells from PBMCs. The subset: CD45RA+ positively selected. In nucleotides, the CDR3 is TGCGCCAGCAGCCTCAATCCGGCAGGGACCGTTGCCTACGAGCAGTACTTC. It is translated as CASSLNPAGTVAYEQYF.